These T cell receptor beta chains were read from a single sample in a study of OX40 agonist ivuxolimab in advanced cancers. Generated by immunoSEQ multiplex PCR, the TCRdb table keeps only in-frame clones and is missing some. The sample lists fewer than 100,000 clones, roughly four fifths occurring once. Sequenced here: CD4+ or CD8+ T cells sorted from blood, sampled in a trial of the OX40 agonist ivuxolimab. All receptors come from an adult with an advanced solid tumor such as melanoma, head and neck, liver or kidney cancer. The CDR3 runs from the conserved cysteine through the conserved F or W. The D gene is left open where the match is weak. Not every row has a clone size; where given, it reads once, few, many or a size class.

V gene	J gene	D gene	clone size	CDR3 DNA	CDR3 protein
TRBV28	TRBJ2-7	TRBD2	-	TGTGCCAGCGAACCTAGCGGGAGCTCCTACGAGCAGTACTTC	CASEPSGSSYEQYF
TRBV19	TRBJ1-1	TRBD1	-	TGTGCCAGTAGGGGGCTCGGACAGGCTGAAGCTTTCTTT	CASRGLGQAEAFF
TRBV6-6	TRBJ1-1	-	-	TGTGCCAGCAGTTACAGGACCCACACTGAAGCTTTCTTT	CASSYRTHTEAFF
TRBV20-1	TRBJ2-3	TRBD2	-	TGCAGTGCTAGCGGGAGGGATACGCAGTATTTT	CSASGRDTQYF
TRBV19	TRBJ2-7	-	-	TGTGCCAGTAGTAGAGGGATCGCCGGCGAGCAGTACTTC	CASSRGIAGEQYF
TRBV6-5	TRBJ2-3	-	-	TGTGCCAGCAGTTACTCAGGGGCGGGGGCGCCGGGTACGCAGTATTTT	CASSYSGAGAPGTQYF
TRBV7-9	TRBJ2-7	-	few	TGTGCCAGCAGCGGCTACGAGCAGTACTTC	CASSGYEQYF
TRBV4-3	TRBJ2-5	TRBD1	-	TGCGCCAGCAGCCAAGATGCAGGGGGCGAAGAGACCCAGTACTTC	CASSQDAGGEETQYF
TRBV11-1	TRBJ1-1	-	few	TGTGCCAGCGGGCGTCAGCCGAACACTGAAGCTTTCTTT	CASGRQPNTEAFF
TRBV6-5	TRBJ2-7	-	-	TGTGCCAGCAGAGTGGACAGAAGCTCCTACGAGCAGTACTTC	CASRVDRSSYEQYF
TRBV6-1	TRBJ2-3	TRBD1	few	TGTGCCAGCGACAGGGGTAGCACAGATACGCAGTATTTT	CASDRGSTDTQYF
TRBV30	TRBJ2-2	-	-	TGTGCCTGGAGAACAACAGGGTCCGGGGAGCTGTTTTTT	CAWRTTGSGELFF
TRBV4-1	TRBJ1-3	-	-	TGCGCCAGCAGCCAAGGGACGGCGATGCCTGCCATATATTTT	CASSQGTAMPAIYF
TRBV28	TRBJ1-1	-	-	TGTGCCAGCAGTTTATTCCGGACAGCGTACACTGAAGCTTTCTTT	CASSLFRTAYTEAFF
TRBV28	TRBJ2-7	-	once	TGTGGCCGGGACACCTCTTCCTACGAGCAGTACTTC	CGRDTSSYEQYF
TRBV28	TRBJ2-7	TRBD1	-	TGTGCCAGCAGTTTAATCGGGACAGGGTACTTCTACGAGCAGTACTTC	CASSLIGTGYFYEQYF